The table lists the clone carrying this T cell receptor (beta chain) with a few counts. TCRdb re-called the 5' RACE reads with MiXCR, one entry per CDR3 protein. The sample yields nearly 60,000 distinct CDR3 sequences, about 12% seen once. These data come from a study of early T cells in non-severe SARS-CoV-2 infection. This CDR3 spans 15 amino acids. Germline assignment: CDR1 SGHVS and CDR2 FQNEAQ. Trimming left V 5 bases short and J 0 bases short, with 11 bases between. This TCR was recovered from an adult who was a healthcare worker with PCR-confirmed SARS-CoV-2 infection or an uninfected control (not recorded which). This chain joins TRBV7-8 and TRBJ2-1; D is possibly TRBD1 (6 bases). The specimen sequenced was whole blood. CDR3 nucleotide sequence: TGTGCCAGCAGCCCAAGACAGGTCTCCTACAATGAGCAGTTCTTC. Protein sequence: CASSPRQVSYNEQFF.